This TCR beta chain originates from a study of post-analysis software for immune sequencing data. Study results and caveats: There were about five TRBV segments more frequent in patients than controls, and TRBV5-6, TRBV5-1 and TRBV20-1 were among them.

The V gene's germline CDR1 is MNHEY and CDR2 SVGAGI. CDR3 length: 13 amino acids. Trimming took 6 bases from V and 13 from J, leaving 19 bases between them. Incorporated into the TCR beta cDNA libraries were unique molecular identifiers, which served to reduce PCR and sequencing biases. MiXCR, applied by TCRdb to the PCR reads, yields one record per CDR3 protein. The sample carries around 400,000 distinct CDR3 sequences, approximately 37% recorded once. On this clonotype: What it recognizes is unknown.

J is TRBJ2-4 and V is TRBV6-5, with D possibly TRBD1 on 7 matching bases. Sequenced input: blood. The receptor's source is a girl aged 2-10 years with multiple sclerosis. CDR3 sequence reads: CASSIDRVREQYF. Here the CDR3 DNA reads TGTGCCAGCAGCATCGACAGGGTTCGGGAGCAGTACTTC.